This entry lists 5 T cell receptor beta chains sequenced from one sample in a study of blood T cell repertoires in COVID-19. Libraries were prepared by immunoSEQ multiplex PCR; TCRdb keeps only in-frame clonotypes and omits some of them. The repertoire includes around 160,000 clones, roughly 80% of them detected once, and 35% to 45% sits in the top ten. The sequenced sample was peripheral blood. The receptors come from a human donor in a cohort sampled during active COVID-19.

A word on this clone: At one end, the junction sequence differs from germline, possibly due to a read error. Other nucleotide sequences from this sample produce the same CDR3. The chain combines TRBV7-2 with TRBJ2-3; D gene unclear. The V gene's germline CDR1 is SGHTA and CDR2 FQGNSA. This CDR3 region has 14 residues. The CDR3 sequence: CASSEASSTDTQYF. The CDR3 coding sequence is TGTGCTAGCAGCGAGGCCTCTAGCACAGATACGCAGTATTTT.

The table lists this clone with many counts. The chain is built from TRBV2 and TRBJ1-1; D remains unclear. This CDR3 spans 13 amino acids. The V and J ends lost 7 bases and 1 base respectively, with 10 bases between them. The germline V gene encodes CDR1 SNHLY and CDR2 FYNNEI. CDR3 in DNA: TGTGCCAGCACCCGCCTAGAGAACACTGAAGCTTTCTTT. Protein product: CASTRLENTEAFF.

This chain links TRBV15 with TRBJ2-1; possibly TRBD2 for D (6 bases). The germline V gene encodes CDR1 LNHNV and CDR2 YYDKDF (reference sequence). V was trimmed by 0 bases and J by 0 bases, leaving 9 bases between them. The CDR3 is made up of 16 amino acids. CDR3 in amino acids: CATSRERGISYNEQFF. In DNA, the CDR3 is TGTGCCACCAGCAGAGAACGGGGGATCTCCTACAATGAGCAGTTCTTC.

This chain connects TRBV7-2 to TRBJ2-1; perhaps TRBD2 as D (6 bases). CDR1 and CDR2 (germline): SGHTA, FQGNSA. The length of the CDR3 is 14 residues. Trimming pared 5 bases from V and 6 bases from J, leaving 14 bases between. The CDR3 DNA is TGTGCCAGCAGCCCTAGGAGGGTAGCCAATGAGCAGTTCTTC. As protein: CASSPRRVANEQFF.

The chain has TRBV12-5 and TRBJ1-1, with 9 nucleotides matching TRBD1. Unmatched junction bases numbered 4, after V lost 5 bases and J lost 3 bases. The V gene's germline CDR1 is LGHNT and CDR2 FRNRAP. The CDR3 spans 14 residues. DNA for the CDR3: TGTGCTAGTGGTATCGGACAGGGGTACACTGAAGCTTTCTTT. Its translation is CASGIGQGYTEAFF.